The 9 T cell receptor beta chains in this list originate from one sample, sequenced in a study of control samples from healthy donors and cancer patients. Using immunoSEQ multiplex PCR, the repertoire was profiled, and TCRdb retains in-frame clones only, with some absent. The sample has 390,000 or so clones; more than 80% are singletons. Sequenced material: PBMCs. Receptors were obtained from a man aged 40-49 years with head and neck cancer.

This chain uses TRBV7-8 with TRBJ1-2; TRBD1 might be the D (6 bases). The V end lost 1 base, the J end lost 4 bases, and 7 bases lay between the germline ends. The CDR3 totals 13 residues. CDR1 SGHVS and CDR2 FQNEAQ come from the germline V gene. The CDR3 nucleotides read TGTGCCAGCAGCTTAGAACAGGGCTATGGCTACACCTTC. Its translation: CASSLEQGYGYTF.

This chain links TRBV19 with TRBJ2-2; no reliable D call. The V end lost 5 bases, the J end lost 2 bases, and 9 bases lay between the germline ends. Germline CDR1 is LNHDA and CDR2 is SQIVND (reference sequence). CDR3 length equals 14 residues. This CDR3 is CASSVSVNTGELFF. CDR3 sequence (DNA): TGTGCCAGTAGTGTGTCGGTAAACACCGGGGAGCTGTTTTTT.

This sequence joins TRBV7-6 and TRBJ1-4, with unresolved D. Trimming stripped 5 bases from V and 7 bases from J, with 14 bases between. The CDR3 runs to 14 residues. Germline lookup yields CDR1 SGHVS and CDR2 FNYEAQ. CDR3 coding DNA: TGTGCCAGCAGCCGGACTCAAACCGGTGAAAAACTGTTTTTT. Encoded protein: CASSRTQTGEKLFF. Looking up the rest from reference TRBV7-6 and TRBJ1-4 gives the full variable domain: GAGVSQSPRYKVTKRGQDVALRCDPISGHVSLYWYRQALGQGPEFLTYFNYEAQQDKSGLPNDRFSAERPEGSISTLTIQRTEQRDSAMYRCASSRTQTGEKLFFGSGTQLSVL.

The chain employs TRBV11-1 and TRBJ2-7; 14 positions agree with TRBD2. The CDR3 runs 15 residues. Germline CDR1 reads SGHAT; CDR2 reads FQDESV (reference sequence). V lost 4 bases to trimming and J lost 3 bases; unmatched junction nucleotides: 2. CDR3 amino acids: CASSSGTSGGYEQYF. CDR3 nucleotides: TGTGCCAGCAGCTCTGGGACTAGCGGGGGCTACGAGCAGTACTTC.

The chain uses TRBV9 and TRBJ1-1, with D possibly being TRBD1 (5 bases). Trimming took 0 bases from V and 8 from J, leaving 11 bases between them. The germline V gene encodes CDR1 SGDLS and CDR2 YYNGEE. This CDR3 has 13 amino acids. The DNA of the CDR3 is TGTGCCAGCAGCGTAGGAATCGGGACCGAAGCTTTCTTT. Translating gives CASSVGIGTEAFF.

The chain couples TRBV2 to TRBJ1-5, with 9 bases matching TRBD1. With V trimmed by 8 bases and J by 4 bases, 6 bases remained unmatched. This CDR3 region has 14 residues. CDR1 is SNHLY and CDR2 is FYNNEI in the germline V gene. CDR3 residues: CASVRTGENQPQHF. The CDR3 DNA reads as TGTGCCAGCGTCCGGACAGGGGAAAATCAGCCCCAGCATTTT.

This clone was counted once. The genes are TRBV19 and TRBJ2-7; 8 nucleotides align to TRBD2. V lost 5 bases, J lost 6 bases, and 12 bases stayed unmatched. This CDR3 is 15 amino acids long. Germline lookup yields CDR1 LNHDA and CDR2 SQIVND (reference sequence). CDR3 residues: CASSGVAGGLPEQYF. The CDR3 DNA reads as TGTGCCAGTAGTGGGGTTGCGGGAGGTCTCCCCGAGCAGTACTTC. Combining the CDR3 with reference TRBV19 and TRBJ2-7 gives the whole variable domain DGGITQSPKYLFRKEGQNVTLSCEQNLNHDAMYWYRQDPGQGLRLIYYSQIVNDFQKGDIAEGYSVSREKKESFPLTVTSAQKNPTAFYLCASSGVAGGLPEQYFGPGTRLTVT.

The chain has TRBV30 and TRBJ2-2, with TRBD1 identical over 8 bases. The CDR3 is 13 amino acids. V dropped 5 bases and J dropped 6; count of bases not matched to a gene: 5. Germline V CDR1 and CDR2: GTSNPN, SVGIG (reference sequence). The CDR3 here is CAWQTGDPGELFF. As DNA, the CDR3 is TGTGCCTGGCAGACAGGGGATCCCGGGGAGCTGTTTTTT.

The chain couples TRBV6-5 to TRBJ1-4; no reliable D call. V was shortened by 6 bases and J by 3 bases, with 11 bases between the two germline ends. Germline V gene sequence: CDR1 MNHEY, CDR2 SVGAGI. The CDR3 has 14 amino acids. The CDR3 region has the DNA TGTGCCAGCAGGAAGGAGTGGGCTAATGAAAAACTGTTTTTT. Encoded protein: CASRKEWANEKLFF.